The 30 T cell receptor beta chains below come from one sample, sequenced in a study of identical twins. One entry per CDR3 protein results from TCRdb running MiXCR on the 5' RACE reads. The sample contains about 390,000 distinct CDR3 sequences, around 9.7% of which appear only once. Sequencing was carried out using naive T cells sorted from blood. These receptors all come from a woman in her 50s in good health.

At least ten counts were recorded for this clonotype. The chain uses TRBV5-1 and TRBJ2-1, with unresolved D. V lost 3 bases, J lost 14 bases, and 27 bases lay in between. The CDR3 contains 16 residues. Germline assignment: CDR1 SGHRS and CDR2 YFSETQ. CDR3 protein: CASSSKHEHKDQVKFF. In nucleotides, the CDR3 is TGCGCCAGCAGCTCCAAACACGAACATAAGGACCAGGTGAAGTTCTTC.

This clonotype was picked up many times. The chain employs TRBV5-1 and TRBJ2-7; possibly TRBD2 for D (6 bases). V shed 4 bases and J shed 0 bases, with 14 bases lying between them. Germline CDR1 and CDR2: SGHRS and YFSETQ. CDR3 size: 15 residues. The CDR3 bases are TGCGCCAGCAGCACCGGACTGGGGGGCTCCTACGAGCAGTACTTC. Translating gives CASSTGLGGSYEQYF.

CDR3 region: CASSALGAGTDTQYF. CDR3 nucleotides: TGTGCCAGCAGCGCCTTGGGGGCGGGAACAGATACGCAGTATTTT. This chain joins TRBV28 and TRBJ2-3; D possibly matches TRBD1 or TRBD2 (6 bases each). CDR3 length: 15 residues. Germline V gene lookup returns CDR1 MDHEN and CDR2 SYDVKM. The V end lost 6 bases, the J end lost 3 bases, and 16 bases lay between the germline ends.

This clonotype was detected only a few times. DNA for the CDR3: TGTGCCAGCAGCTTAGTAGTTGCGCCTGGTGAGCAGTTCTTC. Translated: CASSLVVAPGEQFF. The gene calls are TRBV11-2 and TRBJ2-1; D remains unclear. Germline CDR1 is SGHAT and CDR2 is FQNNGV. The ends were cut back, 1 base at V and 9 bases at J, with 13 bases in the middle. The CDR3 spans 14 residues.

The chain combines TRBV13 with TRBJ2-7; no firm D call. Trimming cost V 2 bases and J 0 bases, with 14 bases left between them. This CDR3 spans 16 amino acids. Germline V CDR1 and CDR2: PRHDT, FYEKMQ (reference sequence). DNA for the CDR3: TGTGCCAGCAGCTTACGTGGTCGGGCTTCCTCCTACGAGCAGTACGTC. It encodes CASSLRGRASSYEQYV.

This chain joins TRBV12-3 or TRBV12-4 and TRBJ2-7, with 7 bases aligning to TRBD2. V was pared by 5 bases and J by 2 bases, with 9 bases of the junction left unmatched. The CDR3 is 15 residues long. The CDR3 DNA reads TGTGCCAGCAGTGCCCCCAGGGAGGGGACCTACGAGCAGTACGTC. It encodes CASSAPREGTYEQYV.

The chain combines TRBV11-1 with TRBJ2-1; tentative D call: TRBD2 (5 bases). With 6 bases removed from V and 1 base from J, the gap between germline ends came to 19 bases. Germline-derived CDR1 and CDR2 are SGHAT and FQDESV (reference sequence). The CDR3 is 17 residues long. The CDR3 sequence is CASSSLFGVSSYNEQFF. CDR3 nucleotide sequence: TGTGCCAGCAGTTCCTTATTCGGGGTTAGTTCCTACAATGAGCAGTTCTTC. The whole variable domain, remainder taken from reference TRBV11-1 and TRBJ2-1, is EAEVAQSPRYKITEKSQAVAFWCDPISGHATLYWYRQILGQGPELLVQFQDESVVDDSQLPKDRFSAERLKGVDSTLKIQPAELGDSAMYLCASSSLFGVSSYNEQFFGPGTRLTVL.

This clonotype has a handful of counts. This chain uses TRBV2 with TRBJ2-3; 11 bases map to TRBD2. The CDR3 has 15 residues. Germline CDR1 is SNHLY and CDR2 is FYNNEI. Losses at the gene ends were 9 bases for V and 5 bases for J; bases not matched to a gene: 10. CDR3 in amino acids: CASRRLAGGGDTQYF. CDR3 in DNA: TGTGCCAGTCGTAGGCTAGCGGGAGGTGGAGATACGCAGTATTTT.

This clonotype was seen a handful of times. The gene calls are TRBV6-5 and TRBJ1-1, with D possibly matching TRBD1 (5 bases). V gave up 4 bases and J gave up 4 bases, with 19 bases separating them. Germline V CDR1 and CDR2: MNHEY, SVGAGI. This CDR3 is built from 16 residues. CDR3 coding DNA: TGTGCCAGCAGTTCACGAGACAGACCCACGCGCACTGAAGCTTTCTTT. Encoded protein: CASSSRDRPTRTEAFF.

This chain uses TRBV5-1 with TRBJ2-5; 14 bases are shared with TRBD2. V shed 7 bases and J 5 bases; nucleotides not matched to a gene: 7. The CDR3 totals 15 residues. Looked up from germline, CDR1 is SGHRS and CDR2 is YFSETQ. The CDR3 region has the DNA TGCGCCAGCGGGACTAGCGGGAGTTTGCGGGAGACCCAGTACTTC. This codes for CASGTSGSLRETQYF.

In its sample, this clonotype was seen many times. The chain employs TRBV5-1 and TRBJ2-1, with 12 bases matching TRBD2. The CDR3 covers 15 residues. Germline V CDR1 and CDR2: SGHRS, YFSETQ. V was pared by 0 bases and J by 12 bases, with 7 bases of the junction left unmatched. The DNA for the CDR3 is TGCGCCAGCAGCTTGGGACTAGCGGGAGTGCTCGGGCAGTTCTTC. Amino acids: CASSLGLAGVLGQFF.

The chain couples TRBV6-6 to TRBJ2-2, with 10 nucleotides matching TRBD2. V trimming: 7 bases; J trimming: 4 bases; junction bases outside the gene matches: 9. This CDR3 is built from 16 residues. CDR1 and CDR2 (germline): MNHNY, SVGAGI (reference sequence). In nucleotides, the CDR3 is TGTGCCAGCACCCTTACTAGCGGGAAGAGCACCGGGGAGCTGTTTTTT. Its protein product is CASTLTSGKSTGELFF.

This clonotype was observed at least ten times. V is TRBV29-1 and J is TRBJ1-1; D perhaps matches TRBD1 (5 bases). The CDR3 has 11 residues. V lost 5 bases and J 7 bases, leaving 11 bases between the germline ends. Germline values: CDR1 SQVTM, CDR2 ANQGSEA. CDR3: CSVHRSIEAFF. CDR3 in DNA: TGCAGCGTTCACAGGTCTATTGAAGCTTTCTTT.

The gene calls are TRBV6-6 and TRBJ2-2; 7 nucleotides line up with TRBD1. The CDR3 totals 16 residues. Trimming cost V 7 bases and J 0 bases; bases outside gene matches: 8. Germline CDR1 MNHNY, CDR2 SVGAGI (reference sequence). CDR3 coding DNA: TGTGCCAGCACCTCGACAGGGCTAACGAACACCGGGGAGCTGTTTTTT. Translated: CASTSTGLTNTGELFF.

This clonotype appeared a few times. CDR3 DNA: TGTGCTAGTGCCCTGGGTCCCTACGAGCAGTACTTC. Its translation: CASALGPYEQYF. The chain joins TRBV12-5 to TRBJ2-7; D not certain. The CDR3 has 12 residues. V was shortened by 7 bases and J by 2 bases, with 9 bases between the two germline ends. Germline V gives CDR1 LGHNT, CDR2 FRNRAP.

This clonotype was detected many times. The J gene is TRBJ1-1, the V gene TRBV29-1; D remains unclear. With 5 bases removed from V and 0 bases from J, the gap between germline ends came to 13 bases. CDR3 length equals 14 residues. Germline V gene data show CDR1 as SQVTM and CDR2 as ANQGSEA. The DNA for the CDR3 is TGCAGCGTTCCCAAGACGCGGATGAACACTGAAGCTTTCTTT. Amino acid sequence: CSVPKTRMNTEAFF.

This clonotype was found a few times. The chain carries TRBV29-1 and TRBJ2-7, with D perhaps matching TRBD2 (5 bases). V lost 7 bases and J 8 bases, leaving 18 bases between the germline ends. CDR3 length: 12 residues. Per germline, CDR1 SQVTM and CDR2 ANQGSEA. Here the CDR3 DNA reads TGCAGCGGGATAGTGGGAGCTACCAAGCAGTACTTC. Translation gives CSGIVGATKQYF.

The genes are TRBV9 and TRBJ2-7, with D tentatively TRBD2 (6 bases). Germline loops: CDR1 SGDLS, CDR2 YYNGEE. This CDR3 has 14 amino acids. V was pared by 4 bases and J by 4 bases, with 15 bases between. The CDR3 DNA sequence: TGTGCCAGCAGCCCCTCTGGGGGGATATACGAGCAGTACTTC. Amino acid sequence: CASSPSGGIYEQYF.

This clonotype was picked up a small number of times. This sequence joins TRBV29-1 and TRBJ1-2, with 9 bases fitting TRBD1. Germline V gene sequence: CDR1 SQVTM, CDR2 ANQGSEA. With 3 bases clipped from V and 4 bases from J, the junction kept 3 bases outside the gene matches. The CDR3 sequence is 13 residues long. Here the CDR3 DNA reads TGCAGCGTTGACCAGACAGGGGGCTATGGCTACACCTTC. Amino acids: CSVDQTGGYGYTF.

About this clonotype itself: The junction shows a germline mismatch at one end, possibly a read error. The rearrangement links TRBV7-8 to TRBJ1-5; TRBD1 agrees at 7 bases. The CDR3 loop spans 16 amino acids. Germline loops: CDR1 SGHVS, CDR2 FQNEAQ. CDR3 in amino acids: CAGSSRTGLARQPQHF. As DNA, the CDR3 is TGTGCCGGCAGCTCGCGGACAGGCCTGGCAAGGCAGCCCCAGCATTTT. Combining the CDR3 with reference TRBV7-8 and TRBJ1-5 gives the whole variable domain GAGVSQSPRYKVAKRGQDVALRCDPISGHVSLFWYQQALGQGPEFLTYFQNEAQLDKSGLPSDRFFAERPEGSVSTLKIQRTQQEDSAVYLCAGSSRTGLARQPQHFGDGTRLSIL.

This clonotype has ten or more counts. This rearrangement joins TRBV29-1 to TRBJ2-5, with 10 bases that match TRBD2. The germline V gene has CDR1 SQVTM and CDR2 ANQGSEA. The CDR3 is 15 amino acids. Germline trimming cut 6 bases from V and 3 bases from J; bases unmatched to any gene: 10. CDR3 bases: TGCAGCGTGCGCTTGAGCGGGAGGGCGGAAGAGACCCAGTACTTC. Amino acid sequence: CSVRLSGRAEETQYF.

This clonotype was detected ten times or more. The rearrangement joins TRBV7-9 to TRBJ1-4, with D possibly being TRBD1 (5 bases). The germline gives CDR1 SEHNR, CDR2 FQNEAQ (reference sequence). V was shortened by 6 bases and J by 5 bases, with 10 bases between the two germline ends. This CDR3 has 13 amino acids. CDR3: CASRGRLNEKLFF. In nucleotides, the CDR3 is TGTGCCAGCAGGGGACGGCTCAATGAAAAACTGTTTTTT.

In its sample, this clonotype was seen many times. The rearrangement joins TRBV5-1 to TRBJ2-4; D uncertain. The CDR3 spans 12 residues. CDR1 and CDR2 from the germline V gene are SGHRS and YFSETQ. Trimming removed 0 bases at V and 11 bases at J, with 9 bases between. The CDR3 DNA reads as TGCGCCAGCAGCTTGGATAGTGCCCTTCAGTACTTC. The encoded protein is CASSLDSALQYF.

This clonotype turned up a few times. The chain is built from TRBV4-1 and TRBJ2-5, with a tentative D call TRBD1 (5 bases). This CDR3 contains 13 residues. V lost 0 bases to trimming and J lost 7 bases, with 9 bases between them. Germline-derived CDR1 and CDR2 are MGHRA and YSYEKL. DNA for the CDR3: TGCGCCAGCAGCCAAGATGGGGCCAGGACCCAGTACTTC. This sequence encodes CASSQDGARTQYF.

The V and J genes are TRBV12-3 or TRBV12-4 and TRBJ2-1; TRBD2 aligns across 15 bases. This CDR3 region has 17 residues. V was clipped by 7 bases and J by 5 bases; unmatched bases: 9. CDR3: CASTSGLAGGLHNEQFF. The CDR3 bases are TGTGCCAGCACATCCGGACTAGCGGGAGGGCTCCACAATGAGCAGTTCTTC.

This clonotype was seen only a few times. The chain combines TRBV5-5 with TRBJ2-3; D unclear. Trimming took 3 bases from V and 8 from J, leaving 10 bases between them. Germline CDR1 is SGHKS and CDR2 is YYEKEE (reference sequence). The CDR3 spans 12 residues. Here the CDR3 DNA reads TGTGCCAGCAGCTGGAGAGAAGTTACGCAGTATTTT. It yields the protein CASSWREVTQYF. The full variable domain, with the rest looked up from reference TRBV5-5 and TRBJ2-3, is DAGVTQSPTHLIKTRGQQVTLRCSPISGHKSVSWYQQVLGQGPQFIFQYYEKEERGRGNFPDRFSARQFPNYSSELNVNALLLGDSALYLCASSWREVTQYFGPGTRLTVL.

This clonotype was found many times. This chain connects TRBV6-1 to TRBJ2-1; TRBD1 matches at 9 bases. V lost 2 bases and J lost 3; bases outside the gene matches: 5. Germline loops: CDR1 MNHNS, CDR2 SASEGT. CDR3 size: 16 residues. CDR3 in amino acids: CASSELGTGNYNEQFF. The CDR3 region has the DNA TGTGCCAGCAGTGAACTCGGGACAGGGAACTACAATGAGCAGTTCTTC.

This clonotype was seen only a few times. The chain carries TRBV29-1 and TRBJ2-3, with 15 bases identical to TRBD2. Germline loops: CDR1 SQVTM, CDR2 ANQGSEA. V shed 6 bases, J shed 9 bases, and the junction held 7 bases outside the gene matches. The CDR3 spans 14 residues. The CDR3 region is CSVSGLAGGETQYF. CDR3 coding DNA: TGCAGCGTGTCAGGACTAGCGGGAGGGGAAACGCAGTATTTT.

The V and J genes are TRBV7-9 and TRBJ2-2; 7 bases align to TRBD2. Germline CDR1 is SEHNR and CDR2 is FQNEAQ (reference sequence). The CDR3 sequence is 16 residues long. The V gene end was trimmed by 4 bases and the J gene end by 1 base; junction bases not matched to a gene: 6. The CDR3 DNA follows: TGTGCCAGCAGCTCGCCCGGGACTAAGAACACCGGGGAGCTGTTTTTT. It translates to CASSSPGTKNTGELFF. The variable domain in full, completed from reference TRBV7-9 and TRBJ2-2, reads DTGVSQNPRHKITKRGQNVTFRCDPISEHNRLYWYRQTLGQGPEFLTYFQNEAQLEKSRLLSDRFSAERPKGSFSTLEIQRTEQGDSAMYLCASSSPGTKNTGELFFGEGSRLTVL.

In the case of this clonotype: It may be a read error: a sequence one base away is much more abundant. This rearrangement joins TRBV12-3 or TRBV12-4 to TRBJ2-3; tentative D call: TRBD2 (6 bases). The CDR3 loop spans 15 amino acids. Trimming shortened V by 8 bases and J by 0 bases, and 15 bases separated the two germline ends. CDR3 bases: TGTGCCAGCCATCTGTGCGGGATAAGCACAGATACGCAGTATTTT. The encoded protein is CASHLCGISTDTQYF.